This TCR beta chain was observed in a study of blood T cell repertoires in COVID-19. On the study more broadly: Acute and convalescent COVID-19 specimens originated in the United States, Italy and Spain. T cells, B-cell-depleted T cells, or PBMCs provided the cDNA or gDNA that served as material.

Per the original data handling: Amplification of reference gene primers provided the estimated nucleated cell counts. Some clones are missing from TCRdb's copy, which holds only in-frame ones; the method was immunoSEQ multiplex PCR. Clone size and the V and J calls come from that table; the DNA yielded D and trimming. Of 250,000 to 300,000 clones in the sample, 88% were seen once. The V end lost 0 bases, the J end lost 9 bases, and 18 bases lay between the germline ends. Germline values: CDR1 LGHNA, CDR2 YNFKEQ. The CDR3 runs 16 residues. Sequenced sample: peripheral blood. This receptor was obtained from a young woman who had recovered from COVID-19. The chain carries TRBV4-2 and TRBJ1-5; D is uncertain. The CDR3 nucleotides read TGTGCCAGCAGCCAAGATTGGTCTACGGCCGCAGGGCCCCAGCATTTT. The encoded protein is CASSQDWSTAAGPQHF.